This T cell receptor (beta chain) was documented in a study of identical twins. Study-level points and caveats: Beta clonotypes that were abundant in cord blood contained fewer insertions, a pattern absent from memory repertoires. Invariant T cells like MAIT and iNKT could partly confound the zero-insertion analyses. Twins shared out-of-frame alpha sequences with excess low generation probability.

The CDR3 is made up of 17 amino acids. Germline V gene lookup returns CDR1 SGHTA and CDR2 FQGNSA. V was pared by 1 base and J by 2 bases, with 4 bases of the junction left unmatched. This clonotype was found many times. The antigen is unknown. One entry per CDR3 protein results from TCRdb running MiXCR on the 5' RACE reads. The sample yields 450,000 to 650,000 distinct CDR3 sequences, around a tenth seen once. All donors were healthy, and all were Caucasian. This sample also appeared in a second study, on yellow fever vaccine responses in identical twins.

Sequenced: PBMCs. The sequence was obtained from a woman aged 18 to 35 in good health. The J gene is TRBJ2-2, the V gene TRBV7-2; TRBD1 aligns across 10 bases. The CDR3 DNA sequence: TGTGCCAGCAGCTTAGGGGACAGGGGCTATAACACCGGGGAGCTGTTTTTT. Amino acids: CASSLGDRGYNTGELFF.